Below are 23 T cell receptor beta chains sequenced from a single sample in a study of blood T cell repertoires in COVID-19. Sequenced by immunoSEQ multiplex PCR; TCRdb stores in-frame clones only, minus some. The sample gives about 200,000 clones, around 90% of which show up once; under 6.5% is in the top ten. The specimen was peripheral blood. All receptors derive from a man in his forties or fifties with active or convalescent COVID-19.

The J gene is TRBJ1-2, the V gene TRBV6-2 or TRBV6-3; D remains ambiguous. Trimming stripped 0 bases from V and 5 bases from J, with 7 bases between. Germline V gene lookup returns CDR1 MNHEY and CDR2 SVGEGT. This CDR3 region has 13 residues. CDR3 region: CASSYSGGYGYTF. CDR3 nucleotide sequence: TGTGCCAGCAGTTACTCAGGAGGGTATGGCTACACCTTC.

V and J are TRBV19 and TRBJ1-2; 7 nucleotides align to TRBD1. The CDR3 covers 18 residues. CDR1 is LNHDA, CDR2 SQIVND, per germline (reference sequence). V shed 7 bases, J shed 3 bases, and the junction held 20 bases outside the gene matches. The CDR3: CASTKVTGTEAFYYGYTF. Written as DNA, the CDR3 is TGTGCCAGTACTAAAGTTACCGGGACAGAGGCGTTCTACTATGGCTACACCTTC.

This clone was picked up a small number of times. CDR3 DNA: TGTGCCTGGAGCGGACAGGTAGCCCTTGGCTACACCTTC. Its translation is CAWSGQVALGYTF. The rearrangement links TRBV30 to TRBJ1-2; 7 nucleotides align to TRBD1. Looked up from germline, CDR1 is GTSNPN and CDR2 is SVGIG (reference sequence). J gave up 7 bases and V 3 bases, and 8 bases lay outside the gene matches. CDR3 length: 13 amino acids.

The J gene is TRBJ2-7, the V gene TRBV12-3 or TRBV12-4; a possible D gene is TRBD1 (6 bases). This CDR3 spans 13 amino acids. V gave up 5 bases and J gave up 2 bases, with 10 bases separating them. CDR3 in DNA: TGTGCCAGCAGTAAAACAGGGACCTACGAGCAGTACTTC. Protein sequence: CASSKTGTYEQYF.

The chain links TRBV4-1 to TRBJ2-1; 8 positions match TRBD1. This CDR3 region has 15 residues. Germline CDR1 MGHRA, CDR2 YSYEKL. V lost 4 bases and J lost 7; bases outside the gene matches: 9. CDR3 amino acids: CASSRAGGLRNEQFF. The CDR3 DNA reads as TGCGCCAGCAGCCGAGCAGGGGGCTTACGGAATGAGCAGTTCTTC.

The chain carries TRBV2 and TRBJ1-5, with a possible D match to TRBD1 (6 bases). Germline loops: CDR1 SNHLY, CDR2 FYNNEI. The CDR3 is 17 amino acids. Trimming stripped 3 bases from V and 0 bases from J, with 15 bases between. In DNA form, the CDR3 reads TGTGCCAGCAGTGAGTCCTGGACAGACGATAGCAATCAGCCCCAGCATTTT. Translation: CASSESWTDDSNQPQHF.

This clone has more than one count but fewer than ten. This chain links TRBV4-2 with TRBJ1-4; 7 bases match TRBD1. The germline CDR1 and CDR2 sequences are LGHNA and YNFKEQ. The CDR3 is 17 residues long. V gave up 0 bases and J gave up 6 bases; unmatched junction bases: 10. CDR3: CASSQEGQPKPYEKLFF. As DNA, the CDR3 is TGTGCCAGCAGCCAAGAGGGACAGCCTAAGCCCTATGAAAAACTGTTTTTT.

The chain is built from TRBV6-5 and TRBJ2-4, with TRBD1 matching 8 bases. The CDR3 length is 15 residues. J was trimmed by 9 bases and V by 2 bases; bases with no gene match: 9. Germline V CDR1 and CDR2: MNHEY, SVGAGI. The CDR3 nucleotides are TGTGCCAGCAGTTACAAGACAGGGGCCGTGGTCATTCAGTACTTC. It codes for CASSYKTGAVVIQYF.

CDR3 sequence reads: CASRGAQLPNTEAFF. The CDR3 region has the DNA TGTGCCAGCAGGGGGGCTCAGCTACCGAACACTGAAGCTTTCTTT. The chain recombines TRBV6-5 with TRBJ1-1; possible D gene TRBD1, 6 bases. With 6 bases removed from V and 1 base from J, the gap between germline ends came to 15 bases. Germline V gene sequence: CDR1 MNHEY, CDR2 SVGAGI. This CDR3 has 15 amino acids.

This rearrangement joins TRBV6-5 to TRBJ1-2; 10 nucleotides align to TRBD1. Looked up from germline, CDR1 is MNHEY and CDR2 is SVGAGI. The CDR3 consists of 15 residues. The V gene end was trimmed by 5 bases and the J gene end by 8 bases; junction bases not matched to a gene: 11. As DNA, the CDR3 is TGTGCCAGCAGTCCTTCCGGGACAGGGGTAGAGGGCTACACCTTC. It translates to CASSPSGTGVEGYTF.

The chain links TRBV7-2 to TRBJ1-1, with TRBD1 matching 9 bases. The V and J ends lost 5 bases and 4 bases, in that order; junction bases with no gene match: 2. The CDR3 is 13 amino acids. The V gene's germline CDR1 is SGHTA and CDR2 FQGNSA. The CDR3 bases are TGTGCCAGCAGCGTGGACAGGGGCACTGAAGCTTTCTTT. Translation: CASSVDRGTEAFF.

The J gene is TRBJ2-1, the V gene TRBV4-1; possibly TRBD1 for D (6 bases). Trimming removed 3 bases at V and 5 bases at J, with 14 bases between. Looked up from germline, CDR1 is MGHRA and CDR2 is YSYEKL. CDR3 size: 15 residues. CDR3 nucleotides: TGCGCCAGCAGCCACGAAAGGACAGTCGACAATGAGCAGTTCTTC. This translates into CASSHERTVDNEQFF.

The chain is built from TRBV6-4 and TRBJ2-2; no firm D call. With 4 bases removed from V and 6 bases from J, the gap between germline ends came to 18 bases. This CDR3 has 16 amino acids. CDR1 MRHNA and CDR2 SNTAGT come from the germline V gene. The DNA of the CDR3 is TGTGCCAGCAGTGCGGAACAGCTCACCGGCCCCGGGGAGCTGTTTTTT. Amino acids: CASSAEQLTGPGELFF.

CDR3 nucleotides: TGTGCCAGCAGTGACAGGGAGGTATACAATGAGCAGTTCTTC. Protein: CASSDREVYNEQFF. This chain links TRBV6-1 with TRBJ2-1; possibly TRBD2 for D (6 bases). The CDR3 covers 14 residues. Germline loops: CDR1 MNHNS, CDR2 SASEGT. V was shortened by 3 bases and J by 4 bases, with 10 bases between the two germline ends.

The gene calls are TRBV5-1 and TRBJ2-6, with TRBD2 identical over 8 bases. CDR3 length: 18 amino acids. From germline, CDR1 is SGHRS and CDR2 YFSETQ. The V and J ends lost 3 bases and 0 bases, in that order; junction bases with no gene match: 8. In DNA, the CDR3 is TGCGCCAGCAGCTCTGCAGCGGGGGCTACCTCTGGGGCCAACGTCCTGACTTTC. Its translation is CASSSAAGATSGANVLTF.

The chain combines TRBV3-1 (or the pseudogene TRBV3-2) with TRBJ2-1; 10 nucleotides line up with TRBD2. With V trimmed by 4 bases and J by 6 bases, 12 bases remained unmatched. Germline V gene lookup returns CDR1 LGHDT and CDR2 YNNKEL (reference sequence). The CDR3 contains 17 residues. CDR3 coding DNA: TGTGCCAGCAGCCTCGGGCTAGCGGGGGCCCAAGCCAATGAGCAGTTCTTC. Translating gives CASSLGLAGAQANEQFF.

The chain is built from TRBV5-1 and TRBJ1-1; D gene uncertain. Germline V gene data show CDR1 as SGHRS and CDR2 as YFSETQ. The CDR3 length is 15 residues. V lost 1 base and J lost 6, with 16 bases in between. CDR3 loop: CASSLNYRGGSEAFF. The DNA of the CDR3 is TGCGCCAGCAGCTTGAACTATCGAGGAGGATCTGAAGCTTTCTTT.

This clone was counted once. This chain uses TRBV11-2 with TRBJ2-7; D not certain. The V and J ends lost 6 bases and 2 bases respectively, with 14 bases between them. Germline V gene sequence: CDR1 SGHAT, CDR2 FQNNGV. The CDR3 runs to 14 residues. This CDR3 is CASSIADGAYEQYF. The CDR3 coding sequence is TGTGCCAGCAGTATAGCTGACGGAGCCTACGAGCAGTACTTC.

J is TRBJ2-5 and V is TRBV19, with D perhaps TRBD1 (5 bases). There are 12 residues in the CDR3. V shed 4 bases and J shed 2 bases, with 5 bases lying between them. CDR1 and CDR2 (germline): LNHDA, SQIVND (reference sequence). The CDR3: CASSRQQETQYF. CDR3 nucleotides: TGTGCCAGTAGTAGACAGCAAGAGACCCAGTACTTC.

The gene calls are TRBV10-3 and TRBJ1-6, with 7 bases matching TRBD1. Germline values: CDR1 ENHRY, CDR2 SYGVKD. V lost 10 bases to trimming and J lost 6 bases; unmatched junction nucleotides: 3. The length of the CDR3 is 12 residues. CDR3 amino acids: CATGTVNSPLHF. The CDR3 coding sequence is TGTGCCACTGGGACAGTTAATTCACCCCTCCACTTT.

This chain connects TRBV2 to TRBJ2-1; D might be TRBD1 (6 bases). This CDR3 is 16 amino acids long. The V and J ends lost 6 bases and 4 bases respectively, with 19 bases between them. The germline V gene encodes CDR1 SNHLY and CDR2 FYNNEI. The CDR3 nucleotides read TGTGCCAGCAGCGACCCTGCAATCAGGGGTTACAATGAGCAGTTCTTC. Translating it yields CASSDPAIRGYNEQFF.

CDR3 sequence reads: CASVTPGTGITHSNQPQHF. The DNA of the CDR3 is TGTGCCAGCGTTACACCCGGGACAGGTATCACTCATAGCAATCAGCCCCAGCATTTT. The rearrangement joins TRBV21-1 to TRBJ1-5; the D call of TRBD1 is as the table states it, not checked on the DNA. TRBV21-1 is reported as a pseudogene. The CDR3 totals 19 residues.

The sample holds a few counts of this clone. V is TRBV4-2 and J is TRBJ2-7; 10 nucleotides agree with TRBD1. Trimming at V came to 0 bases and at J to 6 bases, leaving 5 bases not matched to a gene. This CDR3 has 15 amino acids. Germline values: CDR1 LGHNA, CDR2 YNFKEQ. The CDR3 loop reads CASSQEGTGDLEQYF. CDR3 bases: TGTGCCAGCAGCCAAGAAGGGACAGGGGACCTCGAGCAGTACTTC.